The subject of this entry is one TCR beta chain. Autoimmune disease history or systemic immunosuppression barred patients. This record belongs to a study of OX40 agonist ivuxolimab in advanced cancers. Assay used: immunoSEQ multiplex PCR; TCRdb lists only in-frame clones, some missing. Found here are around 84,000 clones, 94% of them singletons; the top ten hold about 11%. The sequence was collected from an adult with an advanced solid tumor such as melanoma, head and neck, liver or kidney cancer. The sample was CD4+ or CD8+ T cells sorted from blood, taken in a trial of the OX40 agonist ivuxolimab.

CDR3 coding DNA: TGTGCCTGGAGTGGCGGGACAGGGATCGATCAGCCCCAGCATTTT. It codes for CAWSGGTGIDQPQHF. The chain employs TRBV30 and TRBJ1-5; 9 bases are shared with TRBD1. This CDR3 is 15 amino acids long. Trimming removed 1 base from V and 5 bases from J; junction bases left unmatched: 6. The V gene's germline CDR1 is GTSNPN and CDR2 SVGIG (reference sequence). Supplemented by reference TRBV30 and TRBJ1-5, the full variable domain reads SQTIHQWPATLVQPVGSPLSLECTVEGTSNPNLYWYRQAAGRGLQLLFYSVGIGQISSEVPQNLSASRPQDRQFILSSKKLLLSDSGFYLCAWSGGTGIDQPQHFGDGTRLSIL.